The 22 T cell receptor beta chains below come from one sample, sequenced in a study of blood T cell repertoires in COVID-19 (dated by TCRdb to the early 2020s). Library construction relied on the immunoSEQ multiplex PCR assay. The immuneACCESS repertoire file appears here via TCRdb, limited to in-frame rearrangements. These files lack a portion of the clones; in checked studies, under half of the deficit traces to unresolved V genes, and the cause of the others is not known. This sample lists around 230,000 clones; around 80% were detected once. About 7.4% of the sample lies in the top ten. Sequenced sample: peripheral blood. These receptors all come from a woman between 45 and 60 years old with acute or convalescent COVID-19.

The CDR3 loop is CASSGTGQVGFYQETQYF. In nucleotides, the CDR3 is TGTGCCAGCAGCGGCACAGGTCAAGTGGGATTTTACCAAGAGACCCAGTACTTC. This rearrangement joins TRBV14 to TRBJ2-5; tentatively, D is TRBD1 (5 bases). The ends were cut back, 5 bases at V and 0 bases at J, with 22 bases in the middle. The CDR3 totals 18 residues. The germline CDR1 and CDR2 sequences are SGHDN and FVKESK.

This chain connects TRBV19 to TRBJ2-1, with D perhaps TRBD2 (6 bases). Trimming shortened V by 2 bases and J by 6 bases, and 11 bases separated the two germline ends. Germline V gives CDR1 LNHDA, CDR2 SQIVND (reference sequence). This CDR3 spans 14 amino acids. DNA for the CDR3: TGTGCCAGTAGTATAACTAGCCCCAGCAATGAGCAGTTCTTC. This codes for CASSITSPSNEQFF.

This clone was detected a few times. V is TRBV19 and J is TRBJ2-1; a possible D gene is TRBD2 (6 bases). V lost 5 bases, J lost 4 bases, and 9 bases lay in between. CDR1 and CDR2 (germline): LNHDA, SQIVND (reference sequence). The CDR3 covers 13 residues. DNA for the CDR3: TGTGCCAGTAGTTCGGGACTTTACAATGAGCAGTTCTTC. Amino acid sequence: CASSSGLYNEQFF.

This rearrangement joins TRBV7-6 to TRBJ1-1, with no clear D. Between the trimmed V and J ends, which lost 5 bases and 6 bases, there was a span of 7 bases. From germline, CDR1 is SGHVS and CDR2 FNYEAQ. CDR3 size: 11 residues. CDR3: CASSGTAEAFF. DNA for the CDR3: TGTGCCAGCAGCGGTACAGCTGAAGCTTTCTTT.

The sample holds many counts of this clone. DNA of the CDR3: TGTGCCAGCTCACCAGCCGGACAGGCGGTGGGGACCATAGGGAATTCACCCCTCCACTTT. Translating gives CASSPAGQAVGTIGNSPLHF. V usage is TRBV18 and J usage is TRBJ1-6, with 7 bases aligning to TRBD1. Germline V gives CDR1 KGHSH, CDR2 LQKENI. The CDR3 is made up of 20 amino acids. V lost 2 bases and J lost 7; bases outside the gene matches: 20. The complete variable domain, with remaining parts taken from reference TRBV18 and TRBJ1-6, reads NAGVMQNPRHLVRRRGQEARLRCSPMKGHSHVYWYRQLPEEGLKFMVYLQKENIIDESGMPKERFSAEFPKEGPSILRIQQVVRGDSAAYFCASSPAGQAVGTIGNSPLHFGNGTRLTVT.

This clone occurred a few times. The CDR3 region has the DNA TGTGCCATCGACAGGGGGCGGTCAGATACGCAGTATTTT. It is translated as CAIDRGRSDTQYF. This rearrangement joins TRBV28 to TRBJ2-3, with 10 bases identical to TRBD1. The CDR3 is 13 amino acids. V lost 10 bases, J lost 4 bases, and 5 bases stayed unmatched. CDR1 MDHEN and CDR2 SYDVKM come from the germline V gene.

This rearrangement joins TRBV24-1 to TRBJ2-5, with TRBD1 identical over 9 bases. V lost 1 base to trimming and J lost 3 bases; unmatched junction nucleotides: 8. This CDR3 is 17 amino acids long. The germline V gene encodes CDR1 KGHDR and CDR2 SFDVKD. The DNA for the CDR3 is TGTGCCACCAGTGATTTCCCCTCGACAGGGGGTAAAGAGACCCAGTACTTC. As protein: CATSDFPSTGGKETQYF.

The chain recombines TRBV2 with TRBJ1-5; D might be TRBD1 (5 bases). Germline CDR1 and CDR2: SNHLY and FYNNEI. The CDR3 spans 16 residues. V was shortened by 2 bases and J by 2 bases, with 13 bases between the two germline ends. The CDR3 is CASSERGRVGNQPQHF. The DNA of the CDR3 is TGTGCCAGCAGTGAAAGGGGCAGGGTGGGCAATCAGCCCCAGCATTTT. Looking up the rest from reference TRBV2 and TRBJ1-5 gives the full variable domain: EPEVTQTPSHQVTQMGQEVILRCVPISNHLYFYWYRQILGQKVEFLVSFYNNEISEKSEIFDDQFSVERPDGSNFTLKIRSTKLEDSAMYFCASSERGRVGNQPQHFGDGTRLSIL.

This chain links TRBV27 with TRBJ1-5; D remains ambiguous. The germline gives CDR1 MNHEY, CDR2 SMNVEV (reference sequence). Trimming removed 6 bases at V and 0 bases at J, with 21 bases between. CDR3 length: 18 residues. CDR3 protein: CASSRISLDGLSNQPQHF. The CDR3 DNA follows: TGTGCCAGCAGCCGAATCTCTTTGGACGGACTTAGCAATCAGCCCCAGCATTTT.

V and J are TRBV5-1 and TRBJ1-1, with D possibly matching TRBD1 (5 bases). There are 14 residues in the CDR3. V shed 4 bases and J shed 0 bases, with 10 bases lying between them. Germline assignment: CDR1 SGHRS and CDR2 YFSETQ. CDR3 protein: CASSEQELNTEAFF. CDR3 DNA: TGCGCCAGCAGCGAACAGGAGCTGAACACTGAAGCTTTCTTT.

The V gene is TRBV28, the J gene TRBJ1-4, with 10 bases fitting TRBD1. Germline V gene lookup returns CDR1 MDHEN and CDR2 SYDVKM. V gave up 8 bases and J gave up 5 bases; unmatched junction bases: 5. The CDR3 totals 14 residues. In DNA form, the CDR3 reads TGTGCCAGCGGGACAGGGGTCCGGAATGAAAAACTGTTTTTT. The encoded protein is CASGTGVRNEKLFF.

This clone was seen a single time. V usage is TRBV19 and J usage is TRBJ2-4; 8 bases are shared with TRBD2. CDR3 size: 14 residues. Trimming cost V 7 bases and J 5 bases; bases outside gene matches: 7. Germline CDR1 is LNHDA and CDR2 is SQIVND (reference sequence). The CDR3 is CASTFSGAENIQYF. Written as DNA, the CDR3 is TGTGCCAGTACCTTTAGCGGGGCTGAAAACATTCAGTACTTC.

The chain recombines TRBV3-1 (or the pseudogene TRBV3-2) with TRBJ2-1, with 12 bases identical to TRBD2. CDR3 size: 15 residues. Germline lookup yields CDR1 LGHDT and CDR2 YNNKEL (reference sequence). J lost 4 bases, V lost 6 bases, and 4 bases had no gene match. CDR3 region: CASRPGTSGYNEQFF. The CDR3 DNA sequence: TGTGCCAGCAGGCCCGGGACTAGCGGGTACAATGAGCAGTTCTTC.

The V and J genes are TRBV28 and TRBJ2-3; 9 nucleotides match TRBD1. Germline assignment: CDR1 MDHEN and CDR2 SYDVKM. J gave up 0 bases and V 7 bases, and 8 bases lay outside the gene matches. The CDR3 contains 16 residues. The CDR3: CASNIPGTGSTDTQYF. CDR3 coding DNA: TGTGCCAGCAACATTCCCGGGACAGGGAGCACAGATACGCAGTATTTT.

This chain connects TRBV6-5 to TRBJ1-1; TRBD1 matches at 8 bases. Trimming removed 6 bases from V and 5 bases from J; junction bases left unmatched: 5. Germline CDR1 reads MNHEY; CDR2 reads SVGAGI. CDR3 length: 13 amino acids. The CDR3 spells CASSTTGGTEAFF. The CDR3 DNA is TGTGCCAGCAGCACAACAGGGGGTACTGAAGCTTTCTTT.

The chain is built from TRBV5-5 and TRBJ2-5, with 15 bases that match TRBD2. The CDR3 contains 16 residues. After removal of 3 bases from V and 5 bases from J, the junction contained 5 bases not matched to a gene. Per the germline V gene, CDR1 is SGHKS and CDR2 is YYEKEE (reference sequence). The CDR3 loop reads CASSWTSGRARETQYF. The CDR3 DNA sequence: TGTGCCAGCAGCTGGACTAGCGGGAGGGCCCGGGAGACCCAGTACTTC.

As DNA, the CDR3 is TGTGCCAGCAGCCCTGGGGCGGGGCGGGGGAGCTCCTACAATGAGCAGTTCTTC. The encoded protein is CASSPGAGRGSSYNEQFF. The chain has TRBV11-3 and TRBJ2-1, with 7 bases aligning to TRBD2. CDR3 length: 18 residues. The junction had 13 bases not matched to a gene; V was cut back by 5 bases and J by 0 bases. CDR1 is SGHNT, CDR2 YENEEA, per germline.

The gene calls are TRBV18 and TRBJ1-5; D gene uncertain. Germline lookup yields CDR1 KGHSH and CDR2 LQKENI. Trimming pared 3 bases from V and 4 bases from J, leaving 16 bases between. This CDR3 is 16 amino acids long. The chain's CDR3 is CASSPRLVETNQPQHF. DNA for the CDR3: TGTGCCAGCTCACCTCGCCTCGTCGAGACAAATCAGCCCCAGCATTTT.

The chain links TRBV21-1 to TRBJ1-5; whether TRBD1, the table's D call, matches the DNA was not checked. TRBV21-1 is a pseudogene locus. The CDR3 extends over 17 amino acids. The CDR3 region is CASSLRGFGSFTQPQHF. The CDR3 nucleotides read TGTGCCAGCAGCCTAAGGGGGTTTGGGAGCTTCACGCAGCCCCAGCATTTT.

The sample holds one count of this clone. J is TRBJ1-1 and V is TRBV19; D ambiguous. The V and J ends lost 5 bases and 2 bases respectively, with 9 bases between them. CDR1 and CDR2 from the germline V gene are LNHDA and SQIVND (reference sequence). The CDR3 is 13 amino acids. The CDR3 here is CASSPQVNTEAFF. CDR3 nucleotides: TGTGCCAGTAGTCCCCAGGTTAACACTGAAGCTTTCTTT.

The DNA for the CDR3 is TGTGCCAGCTCACCAGCGGCTCTAAGCACAGATACGCAGTATTTT. It translates to CASSPAALSTDTQYF. The chain joins TRBV18 to TRBJ2-3; no clear D gene. V lost 2 bases and J 0 bases, leaving 9 bases between the germline ends. This CDR3 contains 15 residues. From germline, CDR1 is KGHSH and CDR2 LQKENI.

V usage is TRBV7-8 and J usage is TRBJ1-1; D possibly corresponds to TRBD1 (5 bases). This CDR3 contains 14 residues. V was pared by 1 base and J by 8 bases, with 14 bases between. Germline V CDR1 and CDR2: SGHVS, FQNEAQ. The CDR3, as DNA: TGTGCCAGCAGCTTAGTGGAGATAAAGGGGGAAGCTTTCTTT. Translating gives CASSLVEIKGEAFF.